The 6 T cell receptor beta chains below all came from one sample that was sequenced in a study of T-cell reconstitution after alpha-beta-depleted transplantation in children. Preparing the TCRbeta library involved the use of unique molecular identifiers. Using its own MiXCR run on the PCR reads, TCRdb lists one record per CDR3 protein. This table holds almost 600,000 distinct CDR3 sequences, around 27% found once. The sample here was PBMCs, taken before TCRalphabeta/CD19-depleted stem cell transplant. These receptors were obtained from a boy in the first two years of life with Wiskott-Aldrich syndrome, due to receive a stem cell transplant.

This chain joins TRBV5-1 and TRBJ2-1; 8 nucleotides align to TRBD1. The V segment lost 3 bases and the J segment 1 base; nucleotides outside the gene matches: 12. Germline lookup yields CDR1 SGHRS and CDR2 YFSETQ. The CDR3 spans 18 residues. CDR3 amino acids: CASSWGQAPSRSYNEQFF. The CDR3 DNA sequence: TGCGCCAGCAGCTGGGGACAGGCCCCCTCCCGATCCTACAATGAGCAGTTCTTC.

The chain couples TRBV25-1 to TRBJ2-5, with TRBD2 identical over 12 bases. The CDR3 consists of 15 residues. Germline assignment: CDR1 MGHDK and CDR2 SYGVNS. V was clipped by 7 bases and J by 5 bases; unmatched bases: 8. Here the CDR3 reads CASKATSGSWETQYF. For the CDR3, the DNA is TGTGCCAGCAAGGCGACTAGCGGGAGCTGGGAGACCCAGTACTTC.

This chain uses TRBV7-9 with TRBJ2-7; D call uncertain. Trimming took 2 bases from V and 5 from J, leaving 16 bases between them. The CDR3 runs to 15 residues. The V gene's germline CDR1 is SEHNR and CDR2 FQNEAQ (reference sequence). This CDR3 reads CASSLSLGPGHEQYF. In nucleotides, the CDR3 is TGTGCCAGCAGCTTAAGCTTGGGCCCCGGCCACGAGCAGTACTTC.

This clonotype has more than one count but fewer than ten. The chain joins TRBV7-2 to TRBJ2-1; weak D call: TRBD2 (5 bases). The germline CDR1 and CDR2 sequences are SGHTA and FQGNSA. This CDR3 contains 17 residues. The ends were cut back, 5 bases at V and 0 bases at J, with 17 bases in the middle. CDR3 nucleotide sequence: TGTGCCAGCAGCCTAAAAGCCACTAGGAGCTCCTACAATGAGCAGTTCTTC. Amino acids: CASSLKATRSSYNEQFF.

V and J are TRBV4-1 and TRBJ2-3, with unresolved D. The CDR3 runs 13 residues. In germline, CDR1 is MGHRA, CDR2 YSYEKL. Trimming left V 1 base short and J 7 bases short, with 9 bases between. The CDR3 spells CASSQVDQNTQYF. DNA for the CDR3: TGCGCCAGCAGCCAAGTGGACCAAAATACGCAGTATTTT.

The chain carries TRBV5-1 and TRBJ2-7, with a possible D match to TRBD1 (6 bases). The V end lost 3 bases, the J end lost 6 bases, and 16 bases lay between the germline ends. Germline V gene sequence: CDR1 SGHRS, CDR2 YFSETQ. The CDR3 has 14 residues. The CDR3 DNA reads TGCGCCAGCAGCTCGACAGGAGCCTTCGGCGAGCAGTACTTC. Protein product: CASSSTGAFGEQYF.